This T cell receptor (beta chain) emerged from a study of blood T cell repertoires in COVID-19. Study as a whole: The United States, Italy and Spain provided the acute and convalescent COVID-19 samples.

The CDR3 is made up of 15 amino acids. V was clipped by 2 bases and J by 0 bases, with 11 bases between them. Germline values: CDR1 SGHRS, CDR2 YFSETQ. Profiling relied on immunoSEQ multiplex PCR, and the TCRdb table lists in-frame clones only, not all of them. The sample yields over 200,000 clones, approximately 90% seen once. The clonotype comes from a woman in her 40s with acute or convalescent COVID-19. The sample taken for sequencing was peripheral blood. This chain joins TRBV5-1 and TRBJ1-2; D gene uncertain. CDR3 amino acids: CASSFWTDTNYGYTF. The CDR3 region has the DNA TGCGCCAGCAGCTTTTGGACTGATACTAACTATGGCTACACCTTC. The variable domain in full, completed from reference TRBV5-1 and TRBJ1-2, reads KAGVTQTPRYLIKTRGQQVTLSCSPISGHRSVSWYQQTPGQGLQFLFEYFSETQRNKGNFPGRFSGRQFSNSRSEMNVSTLELGDSALYLCASSFWTDTNYGYTFGSGTRLTVV.